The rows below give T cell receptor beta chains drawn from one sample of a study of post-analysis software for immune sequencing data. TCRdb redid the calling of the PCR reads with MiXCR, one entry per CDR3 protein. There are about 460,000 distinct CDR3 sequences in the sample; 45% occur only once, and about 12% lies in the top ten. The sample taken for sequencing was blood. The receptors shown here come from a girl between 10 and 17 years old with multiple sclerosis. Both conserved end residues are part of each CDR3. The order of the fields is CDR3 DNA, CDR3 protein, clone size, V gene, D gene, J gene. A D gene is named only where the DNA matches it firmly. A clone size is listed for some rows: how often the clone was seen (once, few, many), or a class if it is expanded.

CDR3 DNA: TGTGCCAGCAGACCAGGGACTAGCGGGTTCAATGAGCAGTTCTTC
CDR3 protein: CASRPGTSGFNEQFF
clone size: few
V gene: TRBV27
D gene: TRBD2
J gene: TRBJ2-1

CDR3 DNA: TGTGCCACATCTTCGGGACAGGGTAAAAAAGAGACCCAGTACTTC
CDR3 protein: CATSSGQGKKETQYF
clone size: few
V gene: TRBV15
D gene: TRBD1
J gene: TRBJ2-5

CDR3 DNA: TGTGCCAGCAGTGAACTGGAGAGCTCCTACAATGAGCAGTTCTTC
CDR3 protein: CASSELESSYNEQFF
clone size: NA
V gene: TRBV25-1
D gene: NA
J gene: TRBJ2-1

CDR3 DNA: TGTGCCAGCAGCCCGAGAACGGCTAGCGGCTCTGCGCAGTACTTC
CDR3 protein: CASSPRTASGSAQYF
clone size: NA
V gene: TRBV7-9
D gene: TRBD2
J gene: TRBJ2-7

CDR3 DNA: TGCAGTACTAGAAGCGGGATAGGAGAGACCCAGTACTTC
CDR3 protein: CSTRSGIGETQYF
clone size: NA
V gene: TRBV20-1
D gene: TRBD2
J gene: TRBJ2-5

CDR3 DNA: TGCGCCAGCAACCAAGCGGGACCCTCCTACGAGCAGTACTTC
CDR3 protein: CASNQAGPSYEQYF
clone size: NA
V gene: TRBV4-1
D gene: TRBD2
J gene: TRBJ2-7

CDR3 DNA: TGCAGCGTTCAGGGGACCGAGACCCAGTACTTC
CDR3 protein: CSVQGTETQYF
clone size: few
V gene: TRBV29-1
D gene: NA
J gene: TRBJ2-5

CDR3 DNA: TGTGCCACCCAACTAGCGGGCCCCTCCTACAATGAGCAGTTCTTC
CDR3 protein: CATQLAGPSYNEQFF
clone size: few
V gene: TRBV24-1
D gene: TRBD2
J gene: TRBJ2-1

CDR3 DNA: TGCAGGGCTACCGGGTCACAAGAGACCCAGTACTTC
CDR3 protein: CRATGSQETQYF
clone size: NA
V gene: TRBV20-1
D gene: NA
J gene: TRBJ2-5

CDR3 DNA: TGTGCCAGCAGTTACTCGGGCACTATGATGAACACTGAAGCTTTCTTT
CDR3 protein: CASSYSGTMMNTEAFF
clone size: NA
V gene: TRBV6-5
D gene: NA
J gene: TRBJ1-1

CDR3 DNA: TGTGCCATCAGTGGCATTAGCAGTTGCGAGCAGTACTTC
CDR3 protein: CAISGISSCEQYF
clone size: NA
V gene: TRBV10-3
D gene: NA
J gene: TRBJ2-7

CDR3 DNA: TGTGCCACCGATCGACTAGCGGACTACGAGCAGTACTTC
CDR3 protein: CATDRLADYEQYF
clone size: NA
V gene: TRBV6-2/TRBV6-3
D gene: TRBD2
J gene: TRBJ2-7

CDR3 DNA: TGCAGTGCTAGAGGACAGGGCCAAGAGACCCAGTACTTC
CDR3 protein: CSARGQGQETQYF
clone size: NA
V gene: TRBV20-1
D gene: TRBD1
J gene: TRBJ2-5

CDR3 DNA: TGTGCCAGCAGTACAACTAGCGGGAGTTACAGGACAGATACGCAGTATTTT
CDR3 protein: CASSTTSGSYRTDTQYF
clone size: few
V gene: TRBV28
D gene: TRBD2
J gene: TRBJ2-3

CDR3 DNA: TGCAGCGTTGTCCCCGGGACAGATTCCTACGAGCAGTACTTC
CDR3 protein: CSVVPGTDSYEQYF
clone size: NA
V gene: TRBV29-1
D gene: TRBD1
J gene: TRBJ2-7

CDR3 DNA: TGCAGCGTTGAAGTCATGGACAGGCCCTCCTACGAGCAGTACTTC
CDR3 protein: CSVEVMDRPSYEQYF
clone size: NA
V gene: TRBV29-1
D gene: TRBD1
J gene: TRBJ2-7

CDR3 DNA: TGTGCCAGCAGCAGACTAGCGGGAACCACAGATACGCAGTATTTT
CDR3 protein: CASSRLAGTTDTQYF
clone size: NA
V gene: TRBV5-6
D gene: TRBD2
J gene: TRBJ2-3

CDR3 DNA: TGTGCCAGCAGCTGGGGGGGGGTTAGAAGGTATGAGCAGTTCTTC
CDR3 protein: CASSWGGVRRYEQFF
clone size: NA
V gene: TRBV11-2
D gene: TRBD2
J gene: TRBJ2-1

CDR3 DNA: TGTGCCATCAAGAGGACAGGGAACACTGAAGCTTTCTTT
CDR3 protein: CAIKRTGNTEAFF
clone size: NA
V gene: TRBV10-3
D gene: TRBD1
J gene: TRBJ1-1

CDR3 DNA: TGCGCCAGCAGCTTCGACCAAGACAATGAGCAGTTCTTC
CDR3 protein: CASSFDQDNEQFF
clone size: once
V gene: TRBV5-1
D gene: NA
J gene: TRBJ2-1

CDR3 DNA: TGTGCCAGCAGTGGGGGGACAGGGATCTATGGCTACACCTTC
CDR3 protein: CASSGGTGIYGYTF
clone size: few
V gene: TRBV12-3/TRBV12-4
D gene: TRBD1
J gene: TRBJ1-2

CDR3 DNA: TGCGCCAGCAGCCTTGGCGACAGGGTCCCTGAAGCTTTCTTT
CDR3 protein: CASSLGDRVPEAFF
clone size: NA
V gene: TRBV5-1
D gene: TRBD1
J gene: TRBJ1-1

CDR3 DNA: TGTGCCAGCAGTTACTTTGGACACCCGAAGGCCACCGGGGAGCTGTTTTTT
CDR3 protein: CASSYFGHPKATGELFF
clone size: NA
V gene: TRBV6-5
D gene: NA
J gene: TRBJ2-2

CDR3 DNA: TGTGCCAGCAGCACAGACAGGTCTGGGGCCAACGTCCTGACTTTC
CDR3 protein: CASSTDRSGANVLTF
clone size: NA
V gene: TRBV28
D gene: NA
J gene: TRBJ2-6

CDR3 DNA: TGTGCCAGCAGTTACCCGGGACCAGGGAGGAATGAAAAACTGTTTTTT
CDR3 protein: CASSYPGPGRNEKLFF
clone size: NA
V gene: TRBV6-6
D gene: NA
J gene: TRBJ1-4

CDR3 DNA: TGTGCCAGCAGTTACTCCCTAGGGACAGGGCGCAGGGAGACCCAGTACTTC
CDR3 protein: CASSYSLGTGRRETQYF
clone size: few
V gene: TRBV6-5
D gene: TRBD1
J gene: TRBJ2-5

CDR3 DNA: TGCAGTGCTAGAGGCGTTACTGGGGATTTAGCCAAAAACATTCAGTACTTC
CDR3 protein: CSARGVTGDLAKNIQYF
clone size: few
V gene: TRBV20-1
D gene: NA
J gene: TRBJ2-4

CDR3 DNA: TGTGCCAGCAGCTCGACAGGGGGGAAAGGCACTGAAGCTTTCTTT
CDR3 protein: CASSSTGGKGTEAFF
clone size: NA
V gene: TRBV11-2
D gene: TRBD1
J gene: TRBJ1-1

CDR3 DNA: TGTGCCAGCAGTTCGGACGCCCGGGACAGGGGGACCTATGGCTACACCTTC
CDR3 protein: CASSSDARDRGTYGYTF
clone size: NA
V gene: TRBV28
D gene: TRBD1
J gene: TRBJ1-2

CDR3 DNA: TGTGCCAGCACCCTAAGCCAACTAGCGGACGCATCCCGCGAGCAGTACTTC
CDR3 protein: CASTLSQLADASREQYF
clone size: few
V gene: TRBV25-1
D gene: TRBD2
J gene: TRBJ2-7

CDR3 DNA: TGTGCCAGCGCGGTGCAAGAGACCCAGTACTTC
CDR3 protein: CASAVQETQYF
clone size: NA
V gene: TRBV7-2
D gene: NA
J gene: TRBJ2-5

CDR3 DNA: TGTGCCAGCAGGGGACAGAGCTCCTACAATGAGCAGTTCTTC
CDR3 protein: CASRGQSSYNEQFF
clone size: few
V gene: TRBV12-3/TRBV12-4
D gene: TRBD1
J gene: TRBJ2-1

CDR3 DNA: TGTGCCAGCACCCACGAGGCGGGAGGGCCGGGGAATGAGCAGTTCTTC
CDR3 protein: CASTHEAGGPGNEQFF
clone size: NA
V gene: TRBV6-5
D gene: TRBD2
J gene: TRBJ2-1

CDR3 DNA: TGTGCCAGCAGCCAAGAGGGCAGGGGGAGAGAGACCCAGTACTTC
CDR3 protein: CASSQEGRGRETQYF
clone size: NA
V gene: TRBV4-2
D gene: TRBD1
J gene: TRBJ2-5

CDR3 DNA: TGTGCCAGCAGCCAAGAGGGTAGCTTGTCCTCCTACGAGCAGTACTTC
CDR3 protein: CASSQEGSLSSYEQYF
clone size: NA
V gene: TRBV4-2
D gene: NA
J gene: TRBJ2-7

CDR3 DNA: TGTGCCAGCAGTGAGGGACTAGCGGGAGACAATGAGCAGTTCTTC
CDR3 protein: CASSEGLAGDNEQFF
clone size: many
V gene: TRBV6-4
D gene: TRBD2
J gene: TRBJ2-1

CDR3 DNA: TGTGCCACCACGCAAGACAGGGCCCGAAGCATTCAGTACTTC
CDR3 protein: CATTQDRARSIQYF
clone size: NA
V gene: TRBV15
D gene: TRBD1
J gene: TRBJ2-4

CDR3 DNA: TGCAGCGTTGGTCTAGCGGGAGATCTAGGTGAGCAGTTCTTC
CDR3 protein: CSVGLAGDLGEQFF
clone size: NA
V gene: TRBV29-1
D gene: TRBD2
J gene: TRBJ2-1

CDR3 DNA: TGTGCCATCAGTGAGGCCCCTGACGGCAATCAGCCCCAGCATTTT
CDR3 protein: CAISEAPDGNQPQHF
clone size: NA
V gene: TRBV10-3
D gene: NA
J gene: TRBJ1-5

CDR3 DNA: TGCTCTACAGGGAACACCTACGAGCAGTACTTC
CDR3 protein: CSTGNTYEQYF
clone size: few
V gene: TRBV20-1
D gene: NA
J gene: TRBJ2-7

CDR3 DNA: TGTGCCAGCAGTGAATTCTTAAGCGGGAGGGATTGGGATGAGCAGTTCTTC
CDR3 protein: CASSEFLSGRDWDEQFF
clone size: NA
V gene: TRBV6-1
D gene: TRBD2
J gene: TRBJ2-1

CDR3 DNA: TGTGCCAGCTCGGCCGACACCTCTAACTATGGCTACACCTTC
CDR3 protein: CASSADTSNYGYTF
clone size: NA
V gene: TRBV18
D gene: NA
J gene: TRBJ1-2

CDR3 DNA: TGTGCCAGCAGAGTCTCGACGGCTAGCACAGATACGCAGTATTTT
CDR3 protein: CASRVSTASTDTQYF
clone size: NA
V gene: TRBV2
D gene: NA
J gene: TRBJ2-3

CDR3 DNA: TGTGCCAGCAGCCAAGTACAGGGCGGAGAAAAACTGTTTTTT
CDR3 protein: CASSQVQGGEKLFF
clone size: NA
V gene: TRBV3-1
D gene: NA
J gene: TRBJ1-4

CDR3 DNA: TGCAGCGTTGTGAGCCTTCTCGAAGAGACCCAGTACTTC
CDR3 protein: CSVVSLLEETQYF
clone size: NA
V gene: TRBV29-1
D gene: NA
J gene: TRBJ2-5

CDR3 DNA: TGTGCCAGTAGGACTAGCGGGAGCCGCTATGAGCAGTTCTTC
CDR3 protein: CASRTSGSRYEQFF
clone size: NA
V gene: TRBV25-1
D gene: TRBD2
J gene: TRBJ2-1

CDR3 DNA: TGCAGCGTTGAACGCAGGCGGGGGTACAATGAGCAGTTCTTC
CDR3 protein: CSVERRRGYNEQFF
clone size: NA
V gene: TRBV29-1
D gene: TRBD2
J gene: TRBJ2-1

CDR3 DNA: TGTGCCAGCAGCTTAACCGGGCTAGCTAACTATGGCTACACCTTC
CDR3 protein: CASSLTGLANYGYTF
clone size: NA
V gene: TRBV7-2
D gene: NA
J gene: TRBJ1-2

CDR3 DNA: TGTGCCAGCAGCGTAGGTCCGGACAGGGGACTTGGCTACACCTTC
CDR3 protein: CASSVGPDRGLGYTF
clone size: NA
V gene: TRBV9
D gene: TRBD1
J gene: TRBJ1-2

CDR3 DNA: TGTGCCAGCAGCGCATCAGGGTGGGTCAGTGAGCAGTTCTTC
CDR3 protein: CASSASGWVSEQFF
clone size: NA
V gene: TRBV7-2
D gene: NA
J gene: TRBJ2-1

CDR3 DNA: TGTGCCAGCAGTCAGCGGACAGGTGGTTACGAGCAGTACTTC
CDR3 protein: CASSQRTGGYEQYF
clone size: few
V gene: TRBV27
D gene: TRBD1
J gene: TRBJ2-7

CDR3 DNA: TGTGCCAGCAGTTACTCGTCCCAGACCCCCATGGGCTACACCTTC
CDR3 protein: CASSYSSQTPMGYTF
clone size: NA
V gene: TRBV6-6
D gene: NA
J gene: TRBJ1-2